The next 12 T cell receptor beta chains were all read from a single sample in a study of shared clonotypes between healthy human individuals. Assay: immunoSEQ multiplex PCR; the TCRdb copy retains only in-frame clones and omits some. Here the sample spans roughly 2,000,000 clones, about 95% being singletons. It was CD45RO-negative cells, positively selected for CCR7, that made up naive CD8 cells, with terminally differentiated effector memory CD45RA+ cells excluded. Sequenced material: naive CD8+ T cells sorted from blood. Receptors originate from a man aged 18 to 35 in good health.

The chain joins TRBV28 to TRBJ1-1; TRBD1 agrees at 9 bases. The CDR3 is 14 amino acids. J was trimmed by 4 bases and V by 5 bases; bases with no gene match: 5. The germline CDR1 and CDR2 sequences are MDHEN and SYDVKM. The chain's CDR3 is CASSPDRGGTEAFF. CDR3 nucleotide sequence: TGTGCCAGCAGTCCCGACAGGGGGGGCACTGAAGCTTTCTTT. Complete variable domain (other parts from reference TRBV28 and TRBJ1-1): DVKVTQSSRYLVKRTGEKVFLECVQDMDHENMFWYRQDPGLGLRLIYFSYDVKMKEKGDIPEGYSVSREKKERFSLILESASTNQTSMYLCASSPDRGGTEAFFGQGTRLTVV.

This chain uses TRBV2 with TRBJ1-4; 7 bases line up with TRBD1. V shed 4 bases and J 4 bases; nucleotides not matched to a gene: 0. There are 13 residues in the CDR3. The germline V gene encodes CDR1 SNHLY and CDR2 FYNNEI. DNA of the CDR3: TGTGCCAGCAGTGGGGACAGTAATGAAAAACTGTTTTTT. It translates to CASSGDSNEKLFF.

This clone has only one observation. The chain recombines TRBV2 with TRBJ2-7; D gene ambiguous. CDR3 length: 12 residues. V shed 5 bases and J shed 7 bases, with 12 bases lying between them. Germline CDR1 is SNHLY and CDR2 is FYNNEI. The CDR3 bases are TGTGCCAGCAGTTCGCTCCGGCGGGAGCAGTACTTC. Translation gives CASSSLRREQYF.

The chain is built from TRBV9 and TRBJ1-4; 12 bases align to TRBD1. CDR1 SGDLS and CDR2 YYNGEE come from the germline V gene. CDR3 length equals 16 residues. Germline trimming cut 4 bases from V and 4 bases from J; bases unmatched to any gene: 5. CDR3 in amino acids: CASSPGTGGFNEKLFF. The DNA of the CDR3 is TGTGCCAGCAGCCCTGGGACAGGGGGCTTTAATGAAAAACTGTTTTTT. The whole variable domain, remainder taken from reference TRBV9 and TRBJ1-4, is DSGVTQTPKHLITATGQRVTLRCSPRSGDLSVYWYQQSLDQGLQFLIQYYNGEERAKGNILERFSAQQFPDLHSELNLSSLELGDSALYFCASSPGTGGFNEKLFFGSGTQLSVL.

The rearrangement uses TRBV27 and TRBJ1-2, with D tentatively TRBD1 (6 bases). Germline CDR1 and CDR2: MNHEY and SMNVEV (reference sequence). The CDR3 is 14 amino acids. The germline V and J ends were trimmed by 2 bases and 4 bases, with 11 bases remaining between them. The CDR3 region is CASSLVEGGYGYTF. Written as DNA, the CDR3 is TGTGCCAGCAGTTTAGTGGAGGGGGGCTATGGCTACACCTTC.

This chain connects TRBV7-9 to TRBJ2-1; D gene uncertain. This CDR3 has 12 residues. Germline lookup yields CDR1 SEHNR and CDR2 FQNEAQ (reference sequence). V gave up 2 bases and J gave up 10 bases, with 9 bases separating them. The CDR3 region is CASSLSSLEQFF. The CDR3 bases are TGTGCCAGCAGCTTAAGTTCCCTAGAGCAGTTCTTC.

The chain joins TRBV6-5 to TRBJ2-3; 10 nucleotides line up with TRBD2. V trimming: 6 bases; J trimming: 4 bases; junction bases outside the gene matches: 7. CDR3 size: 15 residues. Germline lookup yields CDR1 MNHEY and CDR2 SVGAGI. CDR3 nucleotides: TGTGCCAGCAGCCCCCTAGCGGGGGTAGCAGATACGCAGTATTTT. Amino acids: CASSPLAGVADTQYF.

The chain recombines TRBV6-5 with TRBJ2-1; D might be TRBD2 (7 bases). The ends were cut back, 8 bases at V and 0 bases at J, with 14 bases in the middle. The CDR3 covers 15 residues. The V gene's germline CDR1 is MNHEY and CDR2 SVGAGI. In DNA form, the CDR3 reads TGTGCCAGCGGGGGGGCTGAAAGCTCCTACAATGAGCAGTTCTTC. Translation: CASGGAESSYNEQFF.

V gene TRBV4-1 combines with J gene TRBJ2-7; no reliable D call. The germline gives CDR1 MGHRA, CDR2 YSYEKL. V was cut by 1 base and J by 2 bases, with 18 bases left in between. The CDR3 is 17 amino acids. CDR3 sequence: CASSQAESLGIPYEQYF. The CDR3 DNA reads TGCGCCAGCAGCCAAGCTGAATCTCTGGGAATCCCCTACGAGCAGTACTTC.

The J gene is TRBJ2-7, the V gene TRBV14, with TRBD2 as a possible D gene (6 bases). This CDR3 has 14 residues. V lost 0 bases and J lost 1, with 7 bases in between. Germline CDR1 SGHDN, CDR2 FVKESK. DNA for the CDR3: TGTGCCAGCAGCCAAGAGGAGGGTTCCTACGAGCAGTACTTC. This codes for CASSQEEGSYEQYF.

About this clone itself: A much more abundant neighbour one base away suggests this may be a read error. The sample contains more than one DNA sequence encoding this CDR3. In DNA form, the CDR3 reads TGTGCCAGCAGTTCCCAAGAGACCCAGTACTTC. The encoded protein is CASSSQETQYF. J is TRBJ2-5 and V is TRBV6-5; D is unclear. The CDR3 is 11 amino acids. Between the trimmed V and J ends, which lost 4 bases and 1 base, there was a span of 1 base. The germline V gene has CDR1 MNHEY and CDR2 SVGAGI.

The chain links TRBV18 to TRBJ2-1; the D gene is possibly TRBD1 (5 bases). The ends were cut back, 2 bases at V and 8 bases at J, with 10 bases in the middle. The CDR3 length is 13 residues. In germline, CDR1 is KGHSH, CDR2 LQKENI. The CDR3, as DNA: TGTGCCAGCTCACCAGGGGCGTGGTATGAGCAGTTCTTC. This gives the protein CASSPGAWYEQFF.